This TCR beta chain was sequenced during a study of human T cells and chemical hapten exposure (dated by TCRdb to about 2021). Study-wide context: For sensitization, 2% DPC in acetone was applied to a 2 cm by 2 cm area of upper inner arm skin. Patch tests used Finn chambers with 0.01% DPC on the upper back, scored after 6 days by International Contact Dermatitis Research Group standards. Alopecia areata with under or over 50% scalp involvement, alopecia totalis and alopecia universalis were represented in the patient cohort, which was mostly female. Blood was sampled from patients pre-sensitization (week 0) and at 2, 6 and about 24 weeks after DPC sensitization. In alopecia patients, the study followed how the peripheral blood TCR repertoire changed in vivo over primary and secondary sensitization to diphenylcyclopropenone (DPC), a hapten. Libraries were pooled for sequencing, and per-sample TCR yields varied mainly because of small differences in library volumes within the pool. Weekly therapeutic DPC doses were additionally applied to the scalp of patients throughout the approximately 24-week study period. Blood for TCR sequencing was provided by twenty-nine alopecia patients at one to four time points (pre-sensitization, 2, 6 and 24 weeks). Here is what the overall study found, with its caveats: Patch test score correlated positively with the number of PT1 expanded TCRs, reaching significance at thresholds 8, 16 and 32 but not at 4. The number of TCRs above 1 in 1000 frequency did not change with DPC sensitization; there was no evidence of global repertoire structure alterations. Compared with pre-sensitization or healthy control sets, expanded TCRs formed significantly more large CDR3 similarity clusters, which is consistent with antigen-driven responses. After repeated subsampling, the strength of the expansion versus patch-test correlation and the threshold at which it became significant changed. Because all patients had alopecia, a presumed autoimmune disease, the immune response of the patients might differ from that of healthy individuals.

What this sample's time point label stands for: patch test 3, about 24 weeks after DPC sensitization. The treatment or condition label corresponds to: therapeutic diphenylcyclopropenone sensitization with weekly scalp DPC. At each patch-test visit, blood was drawn before the patch test was applied. Eligible patients were aged 18 to 70, diagnosed with alopecia, deemed suitable for DPC therapy, and excluded if pregnant. Total RNA was extracted from unfractionated whole blood that had been collected in Tempus Blood RNA tubes. As to this clonotype: Which antigen it targets is not known. No quality values exist for individual bases; no much larger clone is one base distant.

The library was produced with RACE. The reads were generated on a NextSeq 500. During library preparation, unique molecular identifiers were attached to individual cDNA molecules so that TCRs could be counted quantitatively and reproducibly. Both TCR alpha and TCR beta chains were sequenced from each blood RNA sample. The paper's data handling went like this. A median of approximately 100,000 TCRs per sample was observed, with a range of roughly 20,000 to 700,000. V, J and CDR3 annotation of the TCR reads was carried out using the Decombinator software suite. To make PS versus PT1 abundance plots, every sample was subsampled to the same number of TCRs (28,000). TCRs were defined as expanded if absent before sensitization and observed at least eight times at the 2-week time point. TCRdb redid the processing of the public reads, applying fastp at Q25 and MiXCR, and retained in-frame beta chains. When rows share a CDR3 protein, they turn into one entry using the most common DNA and genes. TCRdb, not the original authors, processed these V and J calls. The table for this sample lists tens of thousands of distinct CDR3 sequences; 11% of them were counted only once. Together, the top ten hold 1.4% of the sample.

Reading from cysteine to phenylalanine, the CDR3 counts 16 amino acids. Only the CDR3 region is kept as DNA, spanning 48 bases read in frame from base 1. The CDR1 and CDR2 encoded by the germline V gene are SGHDN and FVKESK. V is pared back by 0 bases and J by 3 bases, with 12 bases lying between the germline termini. The input for sequencing was whole blood, taken in connection with sensitization to the hapten diphenylcyclopropenone (DPC). This sequence was found in a woman aged 45-65 years with alopecia areata. Some clones in this sample may be carry-over from other donors' samples. The chain joins TRBV14 to TRBJ2-4; TRBD2 could be the D gene, as 6 bases match. Read as DNA, the sequence is TGTGCCAGCAGCCAAGACCTGGGACTCGGCAAAAACATTCAGTACTTC. This codes for CASSQDLGLGKNIQYF.